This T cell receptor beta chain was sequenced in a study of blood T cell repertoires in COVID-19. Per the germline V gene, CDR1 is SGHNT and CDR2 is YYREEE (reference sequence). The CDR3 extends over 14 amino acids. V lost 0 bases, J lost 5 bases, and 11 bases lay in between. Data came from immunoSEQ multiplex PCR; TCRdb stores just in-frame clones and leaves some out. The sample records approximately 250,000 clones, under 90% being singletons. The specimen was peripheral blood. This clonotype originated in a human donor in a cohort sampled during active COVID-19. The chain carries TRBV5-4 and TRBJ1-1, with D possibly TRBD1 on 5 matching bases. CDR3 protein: CASSLEGRPTEAFF. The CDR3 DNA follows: TGTGCCAGCAGCTTGGAGGGGCGGCCAACTGAAGCTTTCTTT. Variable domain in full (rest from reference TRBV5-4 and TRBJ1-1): ETGVTQSPTHLIKTRGQQVTLRCSSQSGHNTVSWYQQALGQGPQFIFQYYREEENGRGNFPPRFSGLQFPNYSSELNVNALELDDSALYLCASSLEGRPTEAFFGQGTRLTVV.